This record looks at one T cell receptor (beta chain) sequence and its context. What antigen it recognizes has not been identified. No qualities accompany the bases; no much larger clone lies one base away. The CDR3 measures 11 amino acids from cysteine to phenylalanine. The kept DNA is CDR3 alone, 33 bases in frame from the first base. The germline V gene provides CDR1 SQVTM and CDR2 ANQGSEA. V and J lose 5 bases and 11 bases, and a span of 15 bases separates them. Ficoll-Paque density gradient centrifugation was the method used to isolate PBMCs. This record comes from a study of T-cell memory formation after mild COVID-19 (dated by TCRdb to the early 2020s). As for the study more broadly: TCR sequence clusters from the two donors were found to be largely donor specific. The cohort comprised two young, previously healthy adult volunteers, one female and one male. In a couple of donors, T-cell clones that expanded and contracted after mild COVID-19 were followed by sequencing TCRalpha and TCRbeta repertoires longitudinally. Paper-wide results and their limitations: From day 15 to 85, contracting clones showed balanced CD4/CD8 phenotypes, whereas a second wave of clones that expanded from day 15 to 37 leaned towards CD4+. Only two mild cases were covered in the study, and larger cohorts including severe cases with pre-infection samples were considered necessary. SARS-CoV-2 specificity of the second-wave clones peaking on day 37 was not confirmed. Contracting CD4+ clones turned up mainly in the CM and EM memory subsets, whereas EMRA was where CD8+ clones were enriched. Some responding clones were detected in pre-infection memory, suggesting pre-existing cross-reactive memory T cells joined the SARS-CoV-2 response.

Sequencing was carried out with an Illumina NovaSeq 6000. TCRalpha and TCRbeta cDNA libraries were built by 5'RACE with constant-segment primers, adding sample barcodes and unique molecular identifiers. Trizol reagent was used to extract RNA from every sample. Library amplification was performed in two PCR steps, and a second sample barcode and Illumina TruSeq adapters were introduced in the second step. Libraries were sequenced on an Illumina NovaSeq with 2 x 150 bp paired-end reads. From the authors' description of their analysis: The reads were demultiplexed and collapsed into UMI-guided consensus sequences using migec v1.2.7. With mixcr v2.1.11, UMI consensuses were aligned to TRA and TRB V and J templates and assembled into clonotypes. Clonotypes were classified as expanded or contracted when called significant by both edgeR and NoisET, with noise models trained on biological replicates. For edgeR calls, the cutoffs were a false discovery rate-adjusted p below 0.01 and a log2 fold-change threshold of 1. As an exploratory analysis of dynamics, max-normalized trajectories of the 1000 most abundant clonotypes were examined with PCA combined with hierarchical clustering. Separately sequenced CD4+ and CD8+ repertoires were used to assign the CD4 or CD8 phenotype of responding clones. The raw public data were reprocessed by TCRdb itself: fastp quality trimming at Q25, MiXCR clonotype calling, in-frame beta chains only. Under each unique CDR3 protein, matching rows form one entry showing the most common genes and DNA. The V and J calls here are based on TCRdb, not the publication. The sample table holds about 340,000 distinct CDR3 sequences, of which 10% to 15% were seen once. The top ten clones comprise around 21% of the sample.

This chain joins TRBV29-1 to TRBJ1-1; the D gene cannot be resolved reliably. Sequencing used PBMCs or a T cell subset sorted from them (not recorded which). The receptor was isolated from a man in his late teens or twenties who had mild COVID-19 (a few samples of this study predate the infection). The sample titles of this study are shuffled in the database, so cell type and time point are left out; the donor was told from shared clones. The CDR3 amino acid sequence is: CSVTFLQDAFF. Read as DNA, the sequence is TGCAGCGTTACCTTTCTCCAGGATGCTTTCTTT.